The present entry profiles one TCR beta chain with its context. As yet, its antigen is unknown. At one end, the junction sequence differs from germline, possibly due to a read error. Carried by the TCR beta cDNA libraries were unique molecular identifiers. TCRdb re-called the PCR reads with MiXCR, one entry per CDR3 protein. The sample contains approximately 250,000 distinct CDR3 sequences, about 38% of which appear only once. This CDR3 contains 15 residues. From germline, CDR1 is MRHNA and CDR2 SNTAGT. The sample belongs to a study of post-analysis software for immune sequencing data. Whole-study findings and limits: Patients showed TRBV5-6, TRBV5-1 and TRBV20-1 among several TRBV segments more frequent than in controls.

The chain has TRBV6-4 and TRBJ2-1; 12 nucleotides match TRBD2. Sequences were obtained from blood. This clonotype was obtained from a girl between 5 and 17 years old with multiple sclerosis. This CDR3 is CAGSRTSGTYNEQFF. As DNA, the CDR3 is TGTGCCGGCAGCCGGACTAGCGGGACCTACAATGAGCAGTTCTTC.